Included here is one T cell receptor (beta chain) sequence, with context. This entry belongs to a study of T cell changes during pregnancy in multiple sclerosis. Assay used: immunoSEQ multiplex PCR; TCRdb lists only in-frame clones, some missing. The data show some 60,000 clones, over 75% seen once. This receptor was identified in a female donor with multiple sclerosis, enrolled in a pregnancy study. The sample here was peripheral blood, taken before pregnancy.

The CDR3 DNA sequence: TGTGCCAGCAGCTTACAGCGGGGGGGGGACAATGAGCAGTTCTTC. As protein: CASSLQRGGDNEQFF. The chain carries TRBV7-6 and TRBJ2-1; TRBD2 agrees at 10 bases. CDR1 is SGHVS, CDR2 FNYEAQ, per germline. CDR3 length: 15 residues. Trimming took 2 bases from V and 5 from J; bases not matched to a gene: 3.